This T cell receptor (beta chain) was sequenced for a study of blood T cell repertoires in COVID-19. Study at large: Specimens from acute and convalescent COVID-19 originated in the United States, Italy and Spain. The cDNA or gDNA used as material had been derived from T cells, B-cell-depleted T cells, or PBMCs.

Across under 25 US areas, participants ranged in age from roughly 18 to 95 years. CDR3 size: 16 residues. Per the germline V gene, CDR1 is LGHDT and CDR2 is YNNKEL (reference sequence). Trimming stripped 5 bases from V and 4 bases from J, with 18 bases between. Sequenced by immunoSEQ multiplex PCR; TCRdb stores in-frame clones only, minus some. The repertoire holds approximately 200,000 clones, with 86% as singletons. The sequence was collected from a woman in her twenties or thirties who had recovered from COVID-19. The chain is built from TRBV3-1 (or the pseudogene TRBV3-2) and TRBJ2-1; tentative D call: TRBD2 (6 bases). Input material: PBMCs or T cells enriched from blood (not recorded which). The CDR3 loop is CASSFKGMGRYNEQFF. CDR3 in DNA: TGTGCCAGCAGCTTCAAGGGGATGGGGAGGTACAATGAGCAGTTCTTC.